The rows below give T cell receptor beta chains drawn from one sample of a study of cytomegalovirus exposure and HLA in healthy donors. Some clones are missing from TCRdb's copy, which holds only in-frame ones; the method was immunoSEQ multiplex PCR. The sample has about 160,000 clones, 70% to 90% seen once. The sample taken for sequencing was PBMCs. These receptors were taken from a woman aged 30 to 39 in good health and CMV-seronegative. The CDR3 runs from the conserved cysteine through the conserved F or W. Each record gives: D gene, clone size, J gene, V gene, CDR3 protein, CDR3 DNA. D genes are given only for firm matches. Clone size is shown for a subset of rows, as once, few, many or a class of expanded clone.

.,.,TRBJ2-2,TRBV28,CASSRGSGREPYTGELFF,TGTGCCAGCAGTCGGGGATCCGGCCGGGAGCCCTATACCGGGGAGCTGTTTTTT
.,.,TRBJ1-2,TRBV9,CASSVGGLNYGYTF,TGTGCCAGCAGCGTAGGGGGGTTGAACTATGGCTACACCTTC
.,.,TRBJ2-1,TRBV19,CASSIRELWNEQFF,TGTGCCAGTAGTATACGGGAGCTTTGGAATGAGCAGTTCTTC
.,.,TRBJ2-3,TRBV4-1,CASSHHGGAYDTDTQYF,TGCGCCAGCAGCCACCACGGCGGGGCGTACGACACAGATACGCAGTATTTT
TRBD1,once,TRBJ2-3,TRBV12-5,CASGLGDRPFTDTQYF,TGTGCTAGTGGTTTGGGGGACAGGCCTTTCACAGATACGCAGTATTTT
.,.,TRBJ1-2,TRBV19,CASSVGQVYGYTF,TGTGCCAGTAGTGTCGGCCAGGTCTATGGCTACACCTTC
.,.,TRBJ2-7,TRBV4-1,CASSQDPVEGTVYEQYF,TGCGCCAGCAGCCAAGATCCAGTGGAGGGGACGGTCTACGAGCAGTACTTC
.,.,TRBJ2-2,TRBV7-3,CASSLTGSTGELFF,TGTGCCAGCAGCTTAACAGGGTCCACCGGGGAGCTGTTTTTT
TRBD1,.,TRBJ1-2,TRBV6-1,CASSAGTANYGYTF,TGTGCCAGCAGTGCCGGGACAGCGAACTATGGCTACACCTTC
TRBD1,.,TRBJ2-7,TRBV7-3,CASSPGTGPTYEQYF,TGTGCCAGCAGCCCAGGGACAGGGCCGACCTACGAGCAGTACTTC
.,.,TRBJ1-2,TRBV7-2,CASSDRRANYGYTF,TGTGCCAGCAGCGACAGGAGAGCTAACTATGGCTACACCTTC
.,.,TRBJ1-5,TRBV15,CATSSGFQPQHF,TGTGCCACCAGCAGCGGATTTCAGCCCCAGCATTTT
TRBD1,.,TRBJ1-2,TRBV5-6,CASSPGQFNYGYTF,TGTGCCAGCAGCCCGGGACAGTTTAACTATGGCTACACCTTC
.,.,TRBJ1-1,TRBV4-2,CASSQAAEAFF,TGTGCCAGCAGCCAAGCGGCTGAAGCTTTCTTT
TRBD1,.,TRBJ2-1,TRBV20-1,CSAQGDEQFF,TGCAGTGCACAGGGGGATGAGCAGTTCTTC
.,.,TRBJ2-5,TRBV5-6,CASSLVRRHQETQYF,TGTGCCAGCAGCTTGGTGAGGCGGCACCAAGAGACCCAGTACTTC
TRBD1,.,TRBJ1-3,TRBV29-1,CSVDRVGDTIYF,TGCAGCGTCGACAGGGTAGGGGACACCATATATTTT
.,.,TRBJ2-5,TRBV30,CAWDIHTGETQYF,TGTGCCTGGGATATTCACACGGGGGAGACCCAGTACTTC
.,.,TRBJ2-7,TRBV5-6,CASSQNGLFSYEQYF,TGTGCCAGCAGCCAAAATGGACTATTTTCCTACGAGCAGTACTTC
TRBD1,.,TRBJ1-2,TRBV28,CASQQPGRGRRYGYTF,TGTGCCAGCCAACAGCCCGGCAGGGGGCGAAGGTATGGCTACACCTTC
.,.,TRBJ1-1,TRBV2,CASRVGNTEAFF,TGTGCCAGCAGAGTGGGGAACACTGAAGCTTTCTTT
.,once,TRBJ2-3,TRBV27,CASSTGVGSGVADTQYF,TGTGCCAGCAGCACGGGGGTCGGTTCAGGGGTTGCAGATACGCAGTATTTT
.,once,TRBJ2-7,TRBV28,CASSLEAASSYEQYF,TGTGCCAGCAGTTTAGAGGCGGCAAGCTCCTACGAGCAGTACTTC
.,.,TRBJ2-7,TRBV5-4,CASSPQTTGAGRHYEQYF,TGTGCCAGCAGCCCACAGACTACAGGAGCGGGCCGGCACTACGAGCAGTACTTC
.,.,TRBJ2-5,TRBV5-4,CASSGRESTQYF,TGTGCCAGCAGCGGAAGAGAGTCGACCCAGTACTTC
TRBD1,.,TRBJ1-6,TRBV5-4,CASSLSGTDNSPLHF,TGTGCCAGCAGCTTGTCCGGGACAGATAATTCACCCCTCCACTTT
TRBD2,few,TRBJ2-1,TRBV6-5,CASSRELAGLNEQFF,TGTGCCAGCAGTCGGGAACTAGCGGGTTTAAATGAGCAGTTCTTC
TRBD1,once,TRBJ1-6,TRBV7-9,CASSPTGGGPPLHF,TGTGCCAGCAGTCCCACAGGGGGCGGACCACCCCTCCACTTT
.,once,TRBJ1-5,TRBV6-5,CASSYKGIWEPQHF,TGTGCCAGCAGTTATAAGGGGATATGGGAGCCCCAGCATTTT
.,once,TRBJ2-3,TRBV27,CASSLQYRTANTDTQYF,TGTGCCAGCAGTTTACAATATAGGACAGCCAACACAGATACGCAGTATTTT
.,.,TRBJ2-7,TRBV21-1,CASSKGGKNTRGSSHEQYF,TGTGCCAGCAGCAAAGGGGGGAAAAACACCAGGGGCTCTAGCCACGAGCAGTACTTC
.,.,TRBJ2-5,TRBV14,CASSRTHQETQYF,TGTGCCAGCAGCCGGACACACCAAGAGACCCAGTACTTC
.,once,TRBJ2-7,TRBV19,CASSTRRQGGYEQYF,TGTGCCAGTAGTACGCGCCGACAGGGAGGCTACGAGCAGTACTTC
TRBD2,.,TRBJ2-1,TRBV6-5,CASSRGTSGDNEQFF,TGTGCCAGCAGCCGAGGGACTAGCGGTGACAATGAGCAGTTCTTC
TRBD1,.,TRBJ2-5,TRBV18,CASSRQGGNQETQYF,TGTGCCAGCTCACGACAGGGGGGAAACCAAGAGACCCAGTACTTC
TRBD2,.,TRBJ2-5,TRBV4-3,CASSRGGGAGGPRETQYF,TGCGCCAGCAGCCGGGGAGGGGGAGCGGGAGGGCCGAGAGAGACCCAGTACTTC